The 5 T cell receptor beta chains listed next were all sequenced from one sample in a study of T cell responses to AZD1222 COVID-19 vaccine. The table came from immunoSEQ multiplex PCR; TCRdb's copy has only in-frame clones and leaves some out. The sample lists around 140,000 clones, more than 85% seen once, with approximately 1.6% in the top ten. The sequences come from peripheral blood, collected on day 0 of AZD1222 vaccination. All receptors derive from an adult in good health.

Comment on this clone: At the DNA level, this CDR3 is encoded by other sequences in the same sample as well. The chain uses TRBV5-6 and TRBJ1-4, with TRBD1 matching over 7 bases. This CDR3 is 15 amino acids long. V trimming: 2 bases; J trimming: 2 bases; junction bases outside the gene matches: 3. CDR1 is SGHDT and CDR2 is YYEEEE in the germline V gene. The CDR3 loop is CASSLGTATNEKLFF. DNA for the CDR3: TGTGCCAGCAGCTTAGGGACAGCGACTAATGAAAAACTGTTTTTT.

The V call is TRBV25-1, the J call TRBJ2-7; D is undetermined. Germline V gene lookup returns CDR1 MGHDK and CDR2 SYGVNS. V was shortened by 5 bases and J by 2 bases, with 7 bases between the two germline ends. The CDR3 is 12 residues long. For the CDR3, the DNA is TGTGCCAGCAGTCCCGCCGCCTACGAGCAGTACTTC. The encoded protein is CASSPAAYEQYF.

The chain joins TRBV6-5 to TRBJ1-2, with 7 bases fitting TRBD1. The V and J ends lost 6 bases and 7 bases, in that order; junction bases with no gene match: 11. This CDR3 contains 14 residues. Germline CDR1 reads MNHEY; CDR2 reads SVGAGI. The CDR3 DNA is TGTGCCAGCAGGGGGGACAGAACTATGTTTGGCTACACCTTC. It translates to CASRGDRTMFGYTF.

The gene calls are TRBV2 and TRBJ1-5, with 9 bases lining up with TRBD1. Unmatched junction bases numbered 8, after V lost 4 bases and J lost 1 base. Germline-derived CDR1 and CDR2 are SNHLY and FYNNEI. The CDR3 has 17 amino acids. CDR3 in DNA: TGTGCCAGCAGTGCCCGGGACAGGGTAGCGAGCAATCAGCCCCAGCATTTT. This encodes CASSARDRVASNQPQHF.

This CDR3 is CASSIGVQPQHF. For the CDR3, the DNA is TGTGCCAGTAGTATAGGGGTACAGCCCCAGCATTTT. The chain uses TRBV19 and TRBJ1-5, with no clear D. Germline V gene lookup returns CDR1 LNHDA and CDR2 SQIVND (reference sequence). V was clipped by 1 base and J by 7 bases, with 5 bases between them. The length of the CDR3 is 12 residues.